The 2 T cell receptor beta chains given below trace back to one sample, sequenced in a study of T cells after yellow fever vaccination. One entry per CDR3 protein results from TCRdb running MiXCR on the 5' RACE reads. The sample contains about 85,000 distinct CDR3 sequences, about an eighth of which appear only once. This sample comprised CD8+ T cells not binding an NS4B(214-222) dextramer, sorted from PBMCs, obtained about 21 days after the first yellow fever vaccination. The receptor source for this set is a man aged 18-30 years who received the YFV17D yellow fever vaccine.

This clonotype was observed at least ten times. The chain links TRBV4-1 to TRBJ2-7; 7 bases agree with TRBD2. Germline values: CDR1 MGHRA, CDR2 YSYEKL. V trimming: 5 bases; J trimming: 0 bases; junction bases outside the gene matches: 10. CDR3 size: 16 residues. This chain's CDR3 is CASSFRLAGSSYEQYF. The CDR3 DNA follows: TGCGCCAGCAGCTTTCGACTAGCCGGTAGCTCCTACGAGCAGTACTTC.

This clonotype was counted between two and nine times. The V gene is TRBV19, the J gene TRBJ2-6; D not certain. The CDR3 has 15 amino acids. Germline lookup yields CDR1 LNHDA and CDR2 SQIVND (reference sequence). Trimming shortened V by 3 bases and J by 0 bases, and 6 bases separated the two germline ends. CDR3 DNA: TGTGCCAGTAGTATTCGGCGCTCTGGGGCCAACGTCCTGACTTTC. This encodes CASSIRRSGANVLTF.